Shown below are 22 T cell receptor beta chains from a single sample sequenced in a study of T-cell reconstitution after alpha-beta-depleted transplantation in children. As it was prepared, the TCRbeta library received unique molecular identifiers. TCRdb passed the PCR reads through MiXCR, listing each CDR3 protein once. The sample contains 150,000 to 250,000 distinct CDR3 sequences, 6.3% of which appear only once. The material was PBMCs, obtained before TCRalphabeta/CD19-depleted stem cell transplant. All receptors come from a girl in the first two years of life with combined immunodeficiency, due to receive a stem cell transplant.

This clonotype was counted many times. This chain connects TRBV15 to TRBJ2-5, with D possibly matching TRBD2 (5 bases). Trimming took off 1 base at V and 3 bases at J, with 12 bases between the two ends. The CDR3 extends over 15 amino acids. CDR1 LNHNV and CDR2 YYDKDF come from the germline V gene (reference sequence). The DNA of the CDR3 is TGTGCCACCAGCAGAGTAGCGAACCCTAAAGAGACCCAGTACTTC. This gives the protein CATSRVANPKETQYF.

The table lists this clonotype with a count of one. CDR3 residues: CAFSFVEYLSSAAHSPLHF. In nucleotides, the CDR3 is TGTGCCTTCAGTTTCGTTGAATATTTGTCATCCGCAGCGCATTCACCCCTCCACTTT. The genes are TRBV2 and TRBJ1-6, with no clear D. The V end lost 11 bases, the J end lost 8 bases, and 34 bases lay between the germline ends. CDR3 length: 19 amino acids. Germline CDR1 SNHLY, CDR2 FYNNEI.

In its sample, this clonotype was seen many times. This chain uses TRBV20-1 with TRBJ2-3; D tentatively fits TRBD1 or TRBD2 (5 bases each). CDR1 DFQATT and CDR2 SNEGSKA come from the germline V gene (reference sequence). This CDR3 region has 17 residues. V lost 5 bases and J lost 0, with 21 bases in between. CDR3 nucleotide sequence: TGCAGTGCTTTCGAGGGGACGGCAGGTACTAGCACAGATACGCAGTATTTT. Translated, it gives CSAFEGTAGTSTDTQYF.

The sample holds many counts of this clonotype. V usage is TRBV7-9 and J usage is TRBJ2-5, with D possibly TRBD1 on 5 matching bases. The CDR3 spans 13 residues. Germline V gene lookup returns CDR1 SEHNR and CDR2 FQNEAQ (reference sequence). Trimming removed 8 bases at V and 4 bases at J, with 14 bases between. CDR3 loop: CASGPGIPETQYF. The CDR3, as DNA: TGTGCCAGCGGACCAGGGATCCCAGAGACCCAGTACTTC.

The sample holds many counts of this clonotype. In DNA form, the CDR3 reads TGTGCCAGCAGTTCCGGGTCGATTGACTACGAGCAGTACTTC. Amino acids: CASSSGSIDYEQYF. The chain carries TRBV12-3 or TRBV12-4 and TRBJ2-7; D ambiguous. The CDR3 is made up of 14 amino acids. Trimming left V 4 bases short and J 3 bases short, with 13 bases between.

This clonotype has only a few counts. The chain employs TRBV28 and TRBJ1-3, with TRBD1 matching 8 bases. The CDR3 has 16 residues. V shed 6 bases and J 4 bases; nucleotides not matched to a gene: 11. Germline values: CDR1 MDHEN, CDR2 SYDVKM. In DNA form, the CDR3 reads TGTGCCAGCAGCCCGACAGGGGCCCCCCTCGGAAACACCATATATTTT. It codes for CASSPTGAPLGNTIYF.

V is TRBV21-1 and J is TRBJ1-1; TRBD1 is the table's D call and was not checked against the DNA. TRBV21-1 is reported as a pseudogene. The CDR3 is 15 amino acids. The CDR3 region has the DNA TGTGCCAGCAGCCGCTCTGACAGGGTTTTCACTGAAGCTTTCTTT. Translating it yields CASSRSDRVFTEAFF.

This clonotype has ten or more counts. This chain links TRBV29-1 with TRBJ1-2; tentatively, D is TRBD1 (5 bases). Trimming pared 3 bases from V and 2 bases from J, leaving 7 bases between. The CDR3 has 12 amino acids. Germline V CDR1 and CDR2: SQVTM, ANQGSEA. CDR3 in amino acids: CSVDKGNYGYTF. DNA for the CDR3: TGCAGCGTTGACAAGGGGAACTATGGCTACACCTTC.

This clonotype was counted at least ten times. The chain carries TRBV15 and TRBJ1-1; D is undetermined. CDR1 is LNHNV and CDR2 is YYDKDF in the germline V gene (reference sequence). The CDR3 is made up of 13 amino acids. V lost 0 bases and J 8 bases, leaving 10 bases between the germline ends. CDR3 coding DNA: TGTGCCACCAGCAGAGATACGCTGCCCGAAGCTTTCTTT. Translating it yields CATSRDTLPEAFF. Variable domain in full (rest from reference TRBV15 and TRBJ1-1): DAMVIQNPRYQVTQFGKPVTLSCSQTLNHNVMYWYQQKSSQAPKLLFHYYDKDFNNEADTPDNFQSRRPNTSFCFLDIRSPGLGDTAMYLCATSRDTLPEAFFGQGTRLTVV.

This clonotype was picked up many times. The chain employs TRBV4-1 and TRBJ1-2; 7 bases are shared with TRBD1. Germline CDR1 MGHRA, CDR2 YSYEKL. The V gene end was trimmed by 4 bases and the J gene end by 1 base; junction bases not matched to a gene: 6. The CDR3 runs 15 residues. CDR3 sequence (DNA): TGCGCCAGCAGCCCGGGGACAGACCTTAACTATGGCTACACCTTC. Amino acids: CASSPGTDLNYGYTF.

This clonotype has a count of ten or more. The CDR3 spells CASSLGLGGSYNEQFF. CDR3 DNA sequence: TGCGCCAGCAGCTTGGGGCTGGGGGGTTCCTACAATGAGCAGTTCTTC. The rearrangement uses TRBV5-1 and TRBJ2-1, with a tentative D call TRBD2 (6 bases). V gave up 0 bases and J gave up 1 base, with 11 bases separating them. The CDR3 runs to 16 residues. CDR1 is SGHRS and CDR2 is YFSETQ in the germline V gene.

This clonotype was observed many times. This chain joins TRBV4-2 and TRBJ2-3, with 10 bases lining up with TRBD2. The J segment lost 0 bases and the V segment lost 5 bases, leaving 11 bases of the junction unmatched. Germline CDR1 is LGHNA and CDR2 is YNFKEQ. CDR3 size: 18 residues. CDR3 sequence (DNA): TGTGCCAGCAGCAAGAGCGGGGGGGCGGCCAGGAGCACAGATACGCAGTATTTT. Its protein product is CASSKSGGAARSTDTQYF.

This clonotype was counted at least ten times. The rearrangement joins TRBV7-9 to TRBJ2-7; 11 positions match TRBD1. Germline trimming cut 6 bases from V and 4 bases from J; bases unmatched to any gene: 8. This CDR3 has 15 residues. Germline V gene lookup returns CDR1 SEHNR and CDR2 FQNEAQ (reference sequence). The DNA for the CDR3 is TGTGCCAGCAGTGCTCCGGGACAGGGGGGATACGAGCAGTACTTC. Its protein is CASSAPGQGGYEQYF.

In this sample, this clonotype turned up many times. The J gene is TRBJ2-7, the V gene TRBV4-1; TRBD2 might be the D (5 bases). This CDR3 has 17 amino acids. Trimming removed 1 base at V and 0 bases at J, with 16 bases between. CDR1 is MGHRA, CDR2 YSYEKL, per germline. The CDR3 is CASSQGVLGISSYEQYF. CDR3 coding DNA: TGCGCCAGCAGCCAAGGAGTTCTCGGGATAAGCTCCTACGAGCAGTACTTC.

This clonotype came up many times. CDR3 coding DNA: TGTGCCAGCAGCCAAGTCTTTAGCGGGAGCTCCTACGAGCAGTACTTC. Its protein is CASSQVFSGSSYEQYF. The V call is TRBV14, the J call TRBJ2-7; TRBD2 agrees at 9 bases. CDR3 length: 16 amino acids. V lost 1 base, J lost 0 bases, and 4 bases stayed unmatched. Per germline, CDR1 SGHDN and CDR2 FVKESK.

This clonotype has a count of ten or more. The chain joins TRBV5-1 to TRBJ2-3, with 10 nucleotides matching TRBD2. J gave up 2 bases and V 5 bases, and 5 bases lay outside the gene matches. CDR3 length equals 15 residues. Looked up from germline, CDR1 is SGHRS and CDR2 is YFSETQ. The CDR3 loop reads CASRTSGAYTDTQYF. Here the CDR3 DNA reads TGCGCCAGCAGAACTAGCGGGGCCTACACAGATACGCAGTATTTT.

This clonotype was seen only a few times. The J gene is TRBJ1-5, the V gene TRBV20-1; perhaps TRBD1 as D (6 bases). V was cut by 3 bases and J by 0 bases, with 27 bases left in between. The CDR3 has 20 amino acids. CDR1 DFQATT and CDR2 SNEGSKA come from the germline V gene (reference sequence). The CDR3 loop reads CSASINFLDRPYLSNQPQHF. The DNA for the CDR3 is TGCAGTGCTAGTATTAATTTCCTCGACAGGCCATACCTTAGCAATCAGCCCCAGCATTTT.

There are many counts of this clonotype. The V call is TRBV6-1, the J call TRBJ2-5, with 9 bases that match TRBD2. The CDR3 runs 20 residues. V dropped 5 bases and J dropped 4; count of bases not matched to a gene: 23. CDR1 is MNHNS and CDR2 is SASEGT in the germline V gene. CDR3 nucleotides: TGTGCCAGCAGTCAACATGCCCACTGGGCGGGGGGGCCATCGGGAGAGACCCAGTACTTC. It codes for CASSQHAHWAGGPSGETQYF.

This clonotype was detected only a few times. The CDR3 reads CASSISFTGSRSPLHF. CDR3 nucleotides: TGTGCCAGCAGCATCTCTTTTACAGGGAGCCGTTCACCCCTCCACTTT. The chain joins TRBV7-9 to TRBJ1-6; D perhaps matches TRBD1 (6 bases). The CDR3 length is 16 residues. The germline V and J ends were trimmed by 5 bases and 9 bases, with 20 bases remaining between them. Germline V lookup: CDR1 SEHNR, CDR2 FQNEAQ (reference sequence).

This clonotype was found many times. This rearrangement joins TRBV20-1 to TRBJ2-7, with a tentative D call TRBD2 (6 bases). The CDR3 consists of 14 residues. V shed 1 base and J shed 3 bases, with 13 bases lying between them. The germline V gene encodes CDR1 DFQATT and CDR2 SNEGSKA (reference sequence). The CDR3 DNA is TGCAGTGCTAGAGGACATGGGGGGATCTACGAGCAGTACTTC. Encoded protein: CSARGHGGIYEQYF.

This clonotype was detected ten times or more. V is TRBV4-2 and J is TRBJ2-1, with 10 bases matching TRBD1. CDR1 is LGHNA and CDR2 is YNFKEQ in the germline V gene. CDR3 length: 17 residues. Trimming cost V 0 bases and J 4 bases; bases outside gene matches: 6. DNA of the CDR3: TGTGCCAGCAGCCAAGATGGGACAGGGGACAGGTACAATGAGCAGTTCTTC. It translates to CASSQDGTGDRYNEQFF.

There are a few counts of this clonotype. This chain connects TRBV28 to TRBJ1-2; 11 bases align to TRBD1. This CDR3 has 15 residues. V dropped 5 bases and J dropped 5; count of bases not matched to a gene: 7. The V gene's germline CDR1 is MDHEN and CDR2 SYDVKM. CDR3 loop: CASSRAGTGGYGYTF. In nucleotides, the CDR3 is TGTGCCAGCAGTCGGGCTGGGACAGGGGGTTATGGCTACACCTTC.